This T cell receptor beta chain was sequenced during a study of blood T cell repertoires in COVID-19. Whole-study context: PBMCs, B-cell-depleted T cells, or T cells provided the cDNA or gDNA that made up the material.

TCRdb's copy holds only in-frame clones and misses some; the assay was immunoSEQ multiplex PCR. The table includes 150,000 to 160,000 clones, about 85% detected once. Germline CDR1 reads KGHDR; CDR2 reads SFDVKD. The CDR3 length is 16 residues. The V gene end was trimmed by 3 bases and the J gene end by 4 bases; junction bases not matched to a gene: 8. The J gene is TRBJ2-7, the V gene TRBV24-1, with 10 nucleotides matching TRBD2. This TCR was recovered from a man aged 55 to 70 with COVID-19, enrolled during active disease. Sequencing input: peripheral blood. The CDR3 spells CATSDAKREGGYEQYF. In nucleotides, the CDR3 is TGTGCCACCAGTGATGCTAAGCGGGAGGGTGGTTACGAGCAGTACTTC.